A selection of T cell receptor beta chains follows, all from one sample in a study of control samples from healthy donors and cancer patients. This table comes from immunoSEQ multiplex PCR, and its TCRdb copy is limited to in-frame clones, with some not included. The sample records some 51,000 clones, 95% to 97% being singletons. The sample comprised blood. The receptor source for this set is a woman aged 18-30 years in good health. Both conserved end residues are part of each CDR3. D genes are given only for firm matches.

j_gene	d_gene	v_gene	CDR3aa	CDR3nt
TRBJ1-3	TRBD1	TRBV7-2	CASSFRGRTEDTIYF	TGTGCCAGCAGCTTCAGGGGGCGAACGGAGGACACCATATATTTT
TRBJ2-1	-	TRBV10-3	CAISGAGNEQFF	TGTGCCATCAGTGGGGCGGGCAATGAGCAGTTCTTC
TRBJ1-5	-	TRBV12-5	CASGLSRPHMPHTSNQPQHF	TGTGCTAGTGGTTTGTCCCGCCCCCACATGCCTCACACTAGCAATCAGCCCCAGCATTTT
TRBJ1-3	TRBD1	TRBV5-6	CASSPGGTEVSGNTIYF	TGTGCCAGCAGCCCGGGGGGGACAGAAGTCTCTGGAAACACCATATATTTT
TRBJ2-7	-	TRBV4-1	CASSQMRSYEQYF	TGCGCCAGCAGCCAAATGAGAAGCTACGAGCAGTACTTC
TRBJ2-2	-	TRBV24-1	CATSDRQTGRDTGELFF	TGTGCCACCAGTGATCGACAGACGGGGAGAGACACCGGGGAGCTGTTTTTT
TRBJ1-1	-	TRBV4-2	CASSQDRTENTEAFF	TGTGCCAGCAGCCAAGATCGGACTGAGAACACTGAAGCTTTCTTT
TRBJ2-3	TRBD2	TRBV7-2	CASSSGLAGTYYF	TGTGCCAGCAGCTCGGGACTAGCGGGGACCTACTATTTT
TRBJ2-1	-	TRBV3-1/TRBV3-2	CASSQGQRDEQFF	TGTGCCAGCAGCCAAGGGCAGAGGGATGAGCAGTTCTTC
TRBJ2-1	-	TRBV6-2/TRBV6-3	CASSSRDNNEQFF	TGTGCCAGCAGTTCCCGGGACAACAATGAGCAGTTCTTC
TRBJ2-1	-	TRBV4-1	CASSFRYNSYNEQFF	TGCGCCAGCAGCTTCCGATACAACTCCTACAATGAGCAGTTCTTC
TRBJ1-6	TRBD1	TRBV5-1	CASSLEGQGLAPLHF	TGCGCCAGCAGCTTGGAAGGACAGGGCCTCGCACCCCTCCACTTT
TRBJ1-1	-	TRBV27	CASSPRPGLAEAFF	TGTGCCAGCAGTCCCCGTCCGGGGTTGGCTGAAGCTTTCTTT
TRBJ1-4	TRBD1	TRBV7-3	CASSFRDRGEKLFF	TGTGCCAGCAGCTTCCGGGACAGGGGTGAAAAACTGTTTTTT
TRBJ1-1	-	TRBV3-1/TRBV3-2	CASSHHSNTEAFF	TGTGCCAGCAGCCATCATTCGAACACTGAAGCTTTCTTT